Given below is one T cell receptor beta chain in context. The record originates from a study of blood T cell repertoires in COVID-19. Across the whole study: Donors in the United States, Italy and Spain gave samples during acute or convalescent COVID-19.

Methods used by the authors: By means of reference gene primer amplification, nucleated cell counts were estimated. The protocol was immunoSEQ multiplex PCR, while the TCRdb copy is restricted to in-frame clones and leaves out a portion. The V and J calls and clone size were taken over from that table, and D and trimming were inferred from the DNA. The profile covers some 380,000 clones, with about 90% appearing a single time and 1% to 1.5% taken by the ten largest. Sequencing was carried out using PBMCs or T cells enriched from blood (not recorded which). The clonotype originates from a man aged 30-40 years who had recovered from COVID-19.

DNA of the CDR3: TGTGCCAGCAGCTTTCCAGATGATGAAAAACTGTTTTTT. The encoded protein is CASSFPDDEKLFF. This chain connects TRBV7-9 to TRBJ1-4; unclear D gene. The CDR3 runs to 13 residues. V was pared by 3 bases and J by 6 bases, with 8 bases between. The V gene's germline CDR1 is SEHNR and CDR2 FQNEAQ (reference sequence).